This T cell receptor (beta chain) originates from a study of blood T cell repertoires in COVID-19. In the case of this clone: This specimen includes other DNA sequences encoding the same CDR3.

Profiling relied on immunoSEQ multiplex PCR, and the TCRdb table lists in-frame clones only, not all of them. The sample shows approximately 120,000 clones, 85% of them seen only once. Germline lookup yields CDR1 MDHEN and CDR2 SYDVKM. The germline V and J ends were trimmed by 3 bases and 5 bases, with 7 bases remaining between them. The CDR3 consists of 12 residues. This sequence joins TRBV28 and TRBJ1-2; D unclear. Sequencing input: peripheral blood. This receptor was taken from an elderly woman with acute or convalescent COVID-19. CDR3 DNA sequence: TGTGCCAGCAGTTTGCGGGGATATGGCTACACCTTC. This codes for CASSLRGYGYTF.